This T cell receptor beta chain stems from a study of control samples from healthy donors and cancer patients. TCRdb's copy holds only in-frame clones and misses some; the assay was immunoSEQ multiplex PCR. In the table there are 160,000 or so clones, about 93% of which are singletons. This receptor was taken from a man between 45 and 60 years old in good health. Specimen: blood.

This CDR3 is CATSRGGLASYEQYF. CDR3 bases: TGTGCCACCAGCAGAGGTGGACTAGCCTCCTACGAGCAGTACTTC. The V gene is TRBV15, the J gene TRBJ2-7; 8 bases line up with TRBD2. Germline V CDR1 and CDR2: LNHNV, YYDKDF (reference sequence). With 1 base clipped from V and 0 bases from J, the junction kept 2 bases outside the gene matches. The CDR3 sequence is 15 residues long. Full variable domain (missing parts from reference TRBV15 and TRBJ2-7): DAMVIQNPRYQVTQFGKPVTLSCSQTLNHNVMYWYQQKSSQAPKLLFHYYDKDFNNEADTPDNFQSRRPNTSFCFLDIRSPGLGDTAMYLCATSRGGLASYEQYFGPGTRLTVT.